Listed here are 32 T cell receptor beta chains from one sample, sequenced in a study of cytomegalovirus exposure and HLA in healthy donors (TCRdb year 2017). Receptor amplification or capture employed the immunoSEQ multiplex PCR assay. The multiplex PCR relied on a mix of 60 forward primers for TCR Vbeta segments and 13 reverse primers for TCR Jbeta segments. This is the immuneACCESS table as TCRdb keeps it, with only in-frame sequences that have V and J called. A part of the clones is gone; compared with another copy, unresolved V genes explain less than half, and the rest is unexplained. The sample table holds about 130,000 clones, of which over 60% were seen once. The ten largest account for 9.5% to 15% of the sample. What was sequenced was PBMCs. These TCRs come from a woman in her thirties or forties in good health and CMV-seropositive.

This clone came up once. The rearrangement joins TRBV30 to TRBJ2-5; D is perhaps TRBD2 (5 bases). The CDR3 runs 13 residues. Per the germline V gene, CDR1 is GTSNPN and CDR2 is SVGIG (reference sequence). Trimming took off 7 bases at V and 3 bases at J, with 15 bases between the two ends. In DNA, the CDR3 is TGTGCCTCAGCGAGGACTGGGGAAGAGACCCAGTACTTC. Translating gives CASARTGEETQYF.

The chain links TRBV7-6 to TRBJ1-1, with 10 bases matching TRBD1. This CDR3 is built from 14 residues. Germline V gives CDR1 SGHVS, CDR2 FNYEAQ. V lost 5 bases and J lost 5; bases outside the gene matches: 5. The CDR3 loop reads CASSPGQGGTEAFF. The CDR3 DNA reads TGTGCCAGCAGCCCCGGACAGGGGGGTACTGAAGCTTTCTTT.

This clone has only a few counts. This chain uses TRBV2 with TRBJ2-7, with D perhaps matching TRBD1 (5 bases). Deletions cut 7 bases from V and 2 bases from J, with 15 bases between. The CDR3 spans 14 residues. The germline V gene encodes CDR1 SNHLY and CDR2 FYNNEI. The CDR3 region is CASMKGPGPYEQYF. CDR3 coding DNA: TGTGCCAGCATGAAGGGGCCAGGTCCCTACGAGCAGTACTTC.

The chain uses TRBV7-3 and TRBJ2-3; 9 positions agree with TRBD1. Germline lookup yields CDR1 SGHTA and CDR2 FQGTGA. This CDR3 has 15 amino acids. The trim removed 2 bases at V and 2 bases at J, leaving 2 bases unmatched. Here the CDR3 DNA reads TGTGCCAGCAGCTTAGGGACAGGGACCACAGATACGCAGTATTTT. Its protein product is CASSLGTGTTDTQYF.

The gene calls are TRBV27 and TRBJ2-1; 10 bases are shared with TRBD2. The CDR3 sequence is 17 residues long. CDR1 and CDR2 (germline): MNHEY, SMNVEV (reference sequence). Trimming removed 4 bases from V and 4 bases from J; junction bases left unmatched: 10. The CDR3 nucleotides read TGTGCCAGCAGTTCGTATCCTAGAGCGGGAGGGTACAATGAGCAGTTCTTC. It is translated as CASSSYPRAGGYNEQFF.

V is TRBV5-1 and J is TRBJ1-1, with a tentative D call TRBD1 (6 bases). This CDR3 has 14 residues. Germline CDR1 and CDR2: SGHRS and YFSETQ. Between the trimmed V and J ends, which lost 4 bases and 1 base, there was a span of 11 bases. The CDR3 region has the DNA TGCGCCAGCAGCAAGGGACACCAGAACACTGAAGCTTTCTTT. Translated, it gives CASSKGHQNTEAFF.

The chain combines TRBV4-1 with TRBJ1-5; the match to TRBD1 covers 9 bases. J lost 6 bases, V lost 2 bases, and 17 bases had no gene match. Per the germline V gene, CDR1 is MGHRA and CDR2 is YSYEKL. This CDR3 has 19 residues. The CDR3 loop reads CASSQYPGQGGRVGQPQHF. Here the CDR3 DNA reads TGCGCCAGCAGCCAATATCCGGGACAGGGAGGTCGTGTGGGTCAGCCCCAGCATTTT.

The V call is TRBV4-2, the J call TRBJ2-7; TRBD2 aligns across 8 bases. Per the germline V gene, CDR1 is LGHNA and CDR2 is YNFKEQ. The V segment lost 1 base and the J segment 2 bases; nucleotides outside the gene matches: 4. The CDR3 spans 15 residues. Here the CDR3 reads CASSQGLAGAYEQYF. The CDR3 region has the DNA TGTGCCAGCAGCCAAGGGCTAGCGGGCGCCTACGAGCAGTACTTC.

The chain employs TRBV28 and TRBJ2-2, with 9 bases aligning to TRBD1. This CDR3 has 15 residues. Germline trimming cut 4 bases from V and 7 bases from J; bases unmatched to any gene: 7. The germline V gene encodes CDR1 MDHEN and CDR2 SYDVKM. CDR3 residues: CASSSTGGGIGELFF. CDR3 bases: TGTGCCAGCAGTTCGACAGGGGGAGGGATCGGGGAGCTGTTTTTT.

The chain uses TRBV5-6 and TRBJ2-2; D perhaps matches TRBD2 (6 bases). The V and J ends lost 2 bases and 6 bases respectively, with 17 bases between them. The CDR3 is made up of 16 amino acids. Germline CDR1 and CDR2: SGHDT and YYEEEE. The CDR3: CASSFRPGVLPGELFF. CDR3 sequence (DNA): TGTGCCAGCAGCTTCCGACCGGGAGTTCTCCCCGGGGAGCTGTTTTTT.

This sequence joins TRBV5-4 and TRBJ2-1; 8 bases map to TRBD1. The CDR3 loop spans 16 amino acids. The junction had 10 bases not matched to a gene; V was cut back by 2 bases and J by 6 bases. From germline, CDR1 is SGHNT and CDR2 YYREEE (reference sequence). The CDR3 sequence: CASSLGRDRNFNEQFF. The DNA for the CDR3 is TGTGCCAGCAGCTTAGGCCGGGACAGGAATTTCAATGAGCAGTTCTTC. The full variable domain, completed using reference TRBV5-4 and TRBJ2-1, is ETGVTQSPTHLIKTRGQQVTLRCSSQSGHNTVSWYQQALGQGPQFIFQYYREEENGRGNFPPRFSGLQFPNYSSELNVNALELDDSALYLCASSLGRDRNFNEQFFGPGTRLTVL.

CDR3 sequence: CASSINAYRGRDQPQHF. CDR3 in DNA: TGTGCCAGTAGTATTAACGCCTACAGGGGGCGAGATCAGCCCCAGCATTTT. The rearrangement joins TRBV19 to TRBJ1-5, with 9 bases that match TRBD1. The germline V gene has CDR1 LNHDA and CDR2 SQIVND (reference sequence). Unmatched junction bases numbered 11, after V lost 3 bases and J lost 5 bases. This CDR3 has 17 residues.

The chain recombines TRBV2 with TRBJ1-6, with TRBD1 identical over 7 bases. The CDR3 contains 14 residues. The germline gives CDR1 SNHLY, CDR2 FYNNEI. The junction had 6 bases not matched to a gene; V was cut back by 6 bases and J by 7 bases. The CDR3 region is CASSIGTANSPLHF. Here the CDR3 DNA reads TGTGCCAGCAGCATTGGGACAGCCAATTCACCCCTCCACTTT.

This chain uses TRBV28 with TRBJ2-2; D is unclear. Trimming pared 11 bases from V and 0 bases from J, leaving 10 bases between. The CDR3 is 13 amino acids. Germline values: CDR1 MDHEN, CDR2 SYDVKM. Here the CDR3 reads CASEHPNTGELFF. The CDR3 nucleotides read TGTGCCTCTGAGCACCCGAACACCGGGGAGCTGTTTTTT.

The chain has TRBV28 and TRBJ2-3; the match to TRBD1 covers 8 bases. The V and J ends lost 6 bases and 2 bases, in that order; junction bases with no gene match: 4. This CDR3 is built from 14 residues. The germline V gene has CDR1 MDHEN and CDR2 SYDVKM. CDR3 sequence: CASRRTGTTDTQYF. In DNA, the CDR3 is TGTGCCAGCAGGCGGACAGGGACCACAGATACGCAGTATTTT.

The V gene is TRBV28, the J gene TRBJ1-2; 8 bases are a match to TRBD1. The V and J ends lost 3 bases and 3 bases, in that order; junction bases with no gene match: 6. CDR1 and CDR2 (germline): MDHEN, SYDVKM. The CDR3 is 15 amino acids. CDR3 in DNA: TGTGCCAGCAGTTTCCTCAGGGGGCGAGACTATGGCTACACCTTC. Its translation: CASSFLRGRDYGYTF.

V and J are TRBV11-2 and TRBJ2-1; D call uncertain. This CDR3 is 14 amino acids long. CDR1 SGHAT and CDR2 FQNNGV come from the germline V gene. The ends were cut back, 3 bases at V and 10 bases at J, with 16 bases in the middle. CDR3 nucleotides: TGTGCCAGCAGCTTCCCGGGTCGCCAAGTCGAGCAGTTCTTC. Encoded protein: CASSFPGRQVEQFF.

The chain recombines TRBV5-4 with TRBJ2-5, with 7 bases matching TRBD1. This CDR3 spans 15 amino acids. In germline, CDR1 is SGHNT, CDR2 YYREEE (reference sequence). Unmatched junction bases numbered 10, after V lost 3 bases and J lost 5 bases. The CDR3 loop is CASSSPGQLSETQYF. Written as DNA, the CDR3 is TGTGCCAGCAGCTCTCCGGGACAGCTCTCGGAGACCCAGTACTTC.

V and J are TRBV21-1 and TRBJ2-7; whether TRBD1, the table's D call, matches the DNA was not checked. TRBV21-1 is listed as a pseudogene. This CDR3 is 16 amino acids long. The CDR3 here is CASSKADDRDIYEQYF. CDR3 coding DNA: TGTGCCAGCAGCAAAGCCGACGACAGGGATATATACGAGCAGTACTTC.

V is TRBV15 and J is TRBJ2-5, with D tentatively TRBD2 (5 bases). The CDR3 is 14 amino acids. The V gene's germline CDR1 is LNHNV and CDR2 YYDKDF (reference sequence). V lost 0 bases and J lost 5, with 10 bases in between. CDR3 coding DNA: TGTGCCACCAGCAGAGAAGGGCGAGGGGAGACCCAGTACTTC. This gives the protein CATSREGRGETQYF. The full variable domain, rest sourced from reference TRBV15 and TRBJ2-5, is DAMVIQNPRYQVTQFGKPVTLSCSQTLNHNVMYWYQQKSSQAPKLLFHYYDKDFNNEADTPDNFQSRRPNTSFCFLDIRSPGLGDTAMYLCATSREGRGETQYFGPGTRLLVL.

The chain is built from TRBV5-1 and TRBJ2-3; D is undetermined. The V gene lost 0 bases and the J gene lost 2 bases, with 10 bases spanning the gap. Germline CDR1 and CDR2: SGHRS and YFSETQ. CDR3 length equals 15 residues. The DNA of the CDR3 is TGCGCCAGCAGCTTGGTTCGCCCAGACACAGATACGCAGTATTTT. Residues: CASSLVRPDTDTQYF.

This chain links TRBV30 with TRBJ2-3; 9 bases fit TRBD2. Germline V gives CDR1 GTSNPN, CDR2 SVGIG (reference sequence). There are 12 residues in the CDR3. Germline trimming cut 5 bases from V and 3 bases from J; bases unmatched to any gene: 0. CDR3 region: CAWGLATDTQYF. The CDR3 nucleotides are TGTGCCTGGGGACTAGCGACAGATACGCAGTATTTT.

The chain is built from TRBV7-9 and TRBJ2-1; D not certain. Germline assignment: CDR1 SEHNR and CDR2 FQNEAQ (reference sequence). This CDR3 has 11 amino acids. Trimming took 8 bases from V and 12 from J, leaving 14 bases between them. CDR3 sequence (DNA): TGTGCCAGCGCTTCGCAACCCGGGCAGTTCTTC. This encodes CASASQPGQFF.

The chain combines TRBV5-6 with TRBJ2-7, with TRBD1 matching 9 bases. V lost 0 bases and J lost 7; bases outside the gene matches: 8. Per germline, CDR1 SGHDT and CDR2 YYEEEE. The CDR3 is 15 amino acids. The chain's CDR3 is CASSLAGDRVEEQYF. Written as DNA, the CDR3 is TGTGCCAGCAGCTTGGCTGGGGACAGGGTTGAGGAGCAGTACTTC.

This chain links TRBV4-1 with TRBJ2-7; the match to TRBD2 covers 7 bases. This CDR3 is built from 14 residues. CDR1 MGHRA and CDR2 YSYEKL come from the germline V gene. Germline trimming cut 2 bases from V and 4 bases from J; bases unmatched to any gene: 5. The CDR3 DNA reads TGCGCCAGCAGCCAATTAGGCGGGGGATACGAGCAGTACTTC. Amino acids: CASSQLGGGYEQYF.

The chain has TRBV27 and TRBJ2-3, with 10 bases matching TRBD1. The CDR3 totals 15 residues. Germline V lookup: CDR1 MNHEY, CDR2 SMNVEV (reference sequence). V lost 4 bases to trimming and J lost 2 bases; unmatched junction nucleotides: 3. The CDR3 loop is CASSSGQGNTDTQYF. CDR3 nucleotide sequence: TGTGCCAGCAGTTCGGGACAGGGGAACACAGATACGCAGTATTTT.

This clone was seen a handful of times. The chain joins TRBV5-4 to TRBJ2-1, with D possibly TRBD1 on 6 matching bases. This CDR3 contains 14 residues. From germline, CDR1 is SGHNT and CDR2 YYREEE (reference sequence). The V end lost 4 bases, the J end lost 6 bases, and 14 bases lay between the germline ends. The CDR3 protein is CASSPRGGSNEQFF. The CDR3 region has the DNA TGTGCCAGCAGCCCTCGAGGGGGAAGCAATGAGCAGTTCTTC.

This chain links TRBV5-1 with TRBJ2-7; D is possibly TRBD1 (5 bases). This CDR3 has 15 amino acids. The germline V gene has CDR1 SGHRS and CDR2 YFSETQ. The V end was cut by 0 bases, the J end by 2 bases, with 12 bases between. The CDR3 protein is CASSLETVYPYEQYF. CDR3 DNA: TGCGCCAGCAGCTTGGAGACAGTATACCCCTACGAGCAGTACTTC.

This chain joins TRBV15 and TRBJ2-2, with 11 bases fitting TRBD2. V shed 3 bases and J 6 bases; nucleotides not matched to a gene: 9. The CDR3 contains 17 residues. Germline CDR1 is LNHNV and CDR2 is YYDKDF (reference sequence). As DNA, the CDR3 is TGTGCCACCAGCAGGCCCTTACTAGCGGGAGACGCCGGGGAGCTGTTTTTT. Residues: CATSRPLLAGDAGELFF.

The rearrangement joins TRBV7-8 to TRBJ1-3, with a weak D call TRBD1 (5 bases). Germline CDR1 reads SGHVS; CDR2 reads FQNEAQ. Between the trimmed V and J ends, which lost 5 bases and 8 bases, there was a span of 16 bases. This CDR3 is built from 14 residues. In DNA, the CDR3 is TGTGCCAGCAGCGCTCTGACAGTAGGAGACACCATATATTTT. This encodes CASSALTVGDTIYF. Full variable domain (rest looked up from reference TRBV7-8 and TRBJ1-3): GAGVSQSPRYKVAKRGQDVALRCDPISGHVSLFWYQQALGQGPEFLTYFQNEAQLDKSGLPSDRFFAERPEGSVSTLKIQRTQQEDSAVYLCASSALTVGDTIYFGEGSWLTVV.

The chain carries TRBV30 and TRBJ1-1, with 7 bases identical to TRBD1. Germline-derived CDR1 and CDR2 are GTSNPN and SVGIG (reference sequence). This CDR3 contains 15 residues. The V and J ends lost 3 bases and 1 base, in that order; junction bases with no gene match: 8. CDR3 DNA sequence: TGTGCCTGGAGCTGGATTGACAGGGCGAACACTGAAGCTTTCTTT. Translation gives CAWSWIDRANTEAFF.

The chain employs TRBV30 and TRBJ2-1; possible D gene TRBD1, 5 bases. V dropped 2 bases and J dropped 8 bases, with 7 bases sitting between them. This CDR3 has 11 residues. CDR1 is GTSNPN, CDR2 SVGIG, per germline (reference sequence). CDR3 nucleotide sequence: TGTGCCTGGAGTCAGGGCCATGAGCAGTTCTTC. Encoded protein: CAWSQGHEQFF.